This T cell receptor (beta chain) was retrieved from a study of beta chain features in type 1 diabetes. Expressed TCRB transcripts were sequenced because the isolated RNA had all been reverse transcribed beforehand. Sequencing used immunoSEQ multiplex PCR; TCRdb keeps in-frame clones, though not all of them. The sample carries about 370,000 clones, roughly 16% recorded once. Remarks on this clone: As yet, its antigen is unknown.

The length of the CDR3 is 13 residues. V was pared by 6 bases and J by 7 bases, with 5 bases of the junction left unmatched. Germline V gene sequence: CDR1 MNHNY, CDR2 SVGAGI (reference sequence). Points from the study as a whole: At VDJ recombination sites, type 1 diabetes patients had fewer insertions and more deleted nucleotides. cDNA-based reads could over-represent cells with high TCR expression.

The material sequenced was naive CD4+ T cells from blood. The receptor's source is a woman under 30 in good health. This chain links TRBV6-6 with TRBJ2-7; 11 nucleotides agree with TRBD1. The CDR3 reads CASRLGTGGEQYF. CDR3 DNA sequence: TGTGCCAGCAGGCTAGGGACAGGGGGAGAGCAGTACTTC.